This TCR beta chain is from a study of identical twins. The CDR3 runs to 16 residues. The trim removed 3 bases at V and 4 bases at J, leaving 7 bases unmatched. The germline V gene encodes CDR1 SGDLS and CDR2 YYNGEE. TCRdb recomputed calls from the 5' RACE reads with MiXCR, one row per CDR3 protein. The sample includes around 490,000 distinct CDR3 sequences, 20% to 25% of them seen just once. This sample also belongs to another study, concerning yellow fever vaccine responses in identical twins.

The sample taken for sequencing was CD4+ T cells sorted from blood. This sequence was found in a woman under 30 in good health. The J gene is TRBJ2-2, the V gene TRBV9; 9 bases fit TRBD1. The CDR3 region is CASSDQGQGITGELFF. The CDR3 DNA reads TGTGCCAGCAGCGACCAGGGACAGGGCATCACCGGGGAGCTGTTTTTT.